The TCR beta chain under discussion was sequenced for a study of T cell clonality in common variable immunodeficiency. Study-wide points: In common variable immunodeficiency, TCR beta chains reportedly carried fewer deletions and N-nucleotide insertions.

Assay used: immunoSEQ multiplex PCR; TCRdb lists only in-frame clones, some missing. Altogether tens of thousands of clones were found in the sample, and no singletons occur. As to this clone: The antigen is undetermined. Sequencing ends 3 residues short of the CDR3 end; the germline J gene provides the rest.

Germline lookup yields CDR1 SGHTA and CDR2 FQGTGA. This CDR3 has 16 amino acids. V lost 4 bases, J lost 5 bases, and 17 bases lay in between. V gene TRBV7-3 combines with J gene TRBJ2-2, with D perhaps TRBD2 (5 bases). This receptor was taken from a person aged 18 to 75 in good health. Sequencing input: peripheral blood mononuclear cells. CDR3 DNA (partial): TGTGCCAGCAGCTCCGCGGGTCAGGTGTGGACCGGGGAG. Amino acids: CASSSAGQVWTGE. The whole CDR3 sequence reads CASSSAGQVWTGELFF.